The 23 T cell receptor beta chains listed next were all sequenced from one sample in a study of CD8+ T cells in alopecia areata. Treatment of the sample: oral pan-JAK inhibitor, 5-10 mg twice daily. cDNA prepared by RNA extraction and subsequent reverse transcription served as the template for sequencing. Clones were read by immunoSEQ multiplex PCR, and TCRdb kept only the in-frame ones, dropping some. Among about 140,000 clones listed, about 86% were seen once. This material consisted of CD8+ T cells sorted from blood, taken at week 4, from a patient treated with tofacitinib. The receptors were sampled from a human donor with alopecia areata.

The chain recombines TRBV6-6 with TRBJ2-7; no definite D call. This CDR3 is 10 amino acids long. Germline V gives CDR1 MNHNY, CDR2 SVGAGI (reference sequence). The V and J ends lost 6 bases and 6 bases respectively, with 6 bases between them. The DNA of the CDR3 is TGTGCCAGCAGCGATCTCGAGCAGTACTTC. Its protein product is CASSDLEQYF.

The V gene is TRBV7-8, the J gene TRBJ2-7, with 7 bases that match TRBD2. CDR1 and CDR2 from the germline V gene are SGHVS and FQNEAQ. The CDR3 sequence is 14 residues long. The V and J ends lost 2 bases and 3 bases, in that order; junction bases with no gene match: 4. The DNA of the CDR3 is TGTGCCAGCAGCTTAAGGCGGGAGTACTACGAGCAGTACTTC. Protein product: CASSLRREYYEQYF.

V gene TRBV27 combines with J gene TRBJ2-1; 7 nucleotides align to TRBD1. This CDR3 region has 14 residues. V lost 0 bases to trimming and J lost 7 bases; unmatched junction nucleotides: 3. Germline values: CDR1 MNHEY, CDR2 SMNVEV (reference sequence). CDR3 region: CASSLSTGPNEQFF. In nucleotides, the CDR3 is TGTGCCAGCAGTTTATCGACAGGGCCTAATGAGCAGTTCTTC.

This chain links TRBV4-1 with TRBJ2-1; D remains unclear. V was shortened by 4 bases and J by 4 bases, with 8 bases between the two germline ends. The CDR3 length is 13 residues. The germline CDR1 and CDR2 sequences are MGHRA and YSYEKL. The CDR3 DNA follows: TGCGCCAGCAGCCTATCCCCATACAATGAGCAGTTCTTC. This sequence encodes CASSLSPYNEQFF.

This chain uses TRBV10-2 with TRBJ2-5; D remains unclear. The J call is doubtful: the DNA matches TRBJ2-7 better. CDR1 is WSHSY, CDR2 SAAADI, per germline. The CDR3 spans 13 residues. The CDR3 nucleotides read TGCGCCAGCAGTGAATCGAGATCCTACGAGCAGTACTTC. This gives the protein CASSESRSYEQYF.

J is TRBJ2-1 and V is TRBV30; 7 bases are shared with TRBD2. There are 13 residues in the CDR3. Germline V CDR1 and CDR2: GTSNPN, SVGIG (reference sequence). V trimming: 0 bases; J trimming: 14 bases; junction bases outside the gene matches: 10. CDR3 loop: CAWSVLPSGGKFF. The CDR3 nucleotides are TGTGCCTGGAGTGTATTACCTAGCGGAGGCAAGTTCTTC.

V is TRBV28 and J is TRBJ2-3; D is uncertain. The CDR3 spans 13 residues. Trimming removed 6 bases at V and 6 bases at J, with 13 bases between. Germline V gives CDR1 MDHEN, CDR2 SYDVKM. The CDR3 region has the DNA TGTGCCAGCAGCGGGCCAACCCGGGATACGCAGTATTTT. Translated, it gives CASSGPTRDTQYF.

This rearrangement joins TRBV6-6 to TRBJ2-3; 10 nucleotides line up with TRBD1. With 5 bases clipped from V and 6 bases from J, the junction kept 11 bases outside the gene matches. The CDR3 consists of 16 residues. Germline assignment: CDR1 MNHNY and CDR2 SVGAGI (reference sequence). CDR3 DNA sequence: TGTGCCAGCAGTCCGCCGGACAGGGGGTTTATGGATACGCAGTATTTT. It codes for CASSPPDRGFMDTQYF.

This sequence joins TRBV4-2 and TRBJ2-3; no clear D. V was shortened by 8 bases and J by 1 base, with 4 bases between the two germline ends. The germline V gene encodes CDR1 LGHNA and CDR2 YNFKEQ. CDR3 size: 11 residues. The CDR3 region has the DNA TGTGCCAGCGCAGGCACAGATACGCAGTATTTT. It translates to CASAGTDTQYF.

This clone was seen a single time. This rearrangement joins TRBV7-8 to TRBJ1-2; no clear D gene. V lost 5 bases to trimming and J lost 3 bases, with 10 bases between them. CDR1 is SGHVS, CDR2 FQNEAQ, per germline. CDR3 length equals 13 residues. This CDR3 is CASSADPYYGYTF. CDR3 coding DNA: TGTGCCAGCAGCGCGGACCCGTACTATGGCTACACCTTC.

V is TRBV30 and J is TRBJ2-5; no reliable D call. Trimming took 2 bases from V and 5 from J, leaving 21 bases between them. CDR1 and CDR2 from the germline V gene are GTSNPN and SVGIG (reference sequence). CDR3 length: 16 residues. The DNA of the CDR3 is TGTGCCTGGAGTCCCCCTGATCAAATTGTTTGGGAGACCCAGTACTTC. Its translation: CAWSPPDQIVWETQYF.

J is TRBJ2-1 and V is TRBV4-1; 10 bases are a match to TRBD2. Trimming at V came to 2 bases and at J to 8 bases, leaving 15 bases not matched to a gene. This CDR3 region has 18 residues. Looked up from germline, CDR1 is MGHRA and CDR2 is YSYEKL. The CDR3 DNA reads as TGCGCCAGCAGCCAACACAGCAGTCTAGCGGGGGCGGGCGATGAGCAGTTCTTC. Translated: CASSQHSSLAGAGDEQFF.

This rearrangement joins TRBV4-1 to TRBJ2-7, with 8 nucleotides matching TRBD2. CDR1 is MGHRA and CDR2 is YSYEKL in the germline V gene. The CDR3 length is 14 residues. V dropped 2 bases and J dropped 7; count of bases not matched to a gene: 7. CDR3 amino acids: CASSQLGTSYEQYF. DNA for the CDR3: TGCGCCAGCAGCCAACTAGGGACTAGTTATGAGCAGTACTTC.

The chain combines TRBV16 with TRBJ2-7; D tentatively reads TRBD1 or TRBD2 (5 bases each). Trimming took off 4 bases at V and 2 bases at J, with 9 bases between the two ends. In germline, CDR1 is KGHSY, CDR2 FQNENV. There are 13 residues in the CDR3. The CDR3 is CASSPSGPYEQYF. In DNA form, the CDR3 reads TGTGCCAGCAGCCCTTCGGGGCCCTACGAGCAGTACTTC.

For the CDR3, the DNA is TGCAGCGTTGAAGATCGGTCCGATTACAGGGAGCAGTTCTTC. Translated: CSVEDRSDYREQFF. The genes are TRBV29-1 and TRBJ2-1, with D perhaps matching TRBD1 (5 bases). The germline CDR1 and CDR2 sequences are SQVTM and ANQGSEA. The length of the CDR3 is 14 residues. V shed 0 bases and J shed 10 bases, with 16 bases lying between them.

This clone has a single count. This rearrangement joins TRBV4-1 to TRBJ2-3; D might be TRBD1 (6 bases). Trimming shortened V by 0 bases and J by 4 bases, and 8 bases separated the two germline ends. The CDR3 has 14 residues. Germline CDR1 MGHRA, CDR2 YSYEKL. The CDR3 bases are TGCGCCAGCAGCCAAGAATCAGGGGCAGATACGCAGTATTTT. Residues: CASSQESGADTQYF.

V gene TRBV9 combines with J gene TRBJ2-2, with TRBD1 identical over 7 bases. Germline CDR1 SGDLS, CDR2 YYNGEE. The CDR3 consists of 15 residues. With V trimmed by 4 bases and J by 3 bases, 6 bases remained unmatched. In nucleotides, the CDR3 is TGTGCCAGCAGCCCGACAGGGTCGGACACCGGGGAGCTGTTTTTT. Protein product: CASSPTGSDTGELFF.

This clone turned up a few times. The chain couples TRBV29-1 to TRBJ2-7; a weak D match, TRBD1 (6 bases). CDR3 length: 16 amino acids. The ends were cut back, 4 bases at V and 2 bases at J, with 21 bases in the middle. The germline V gene has CDR1 SQVTM and CDR2 ANQGSEA. The CDR3 sequence is CSVVGTDSRGPYEQYF. In DNA, the CDR3 is TGCAGCGTTGTGGGAACGGATAGCAGGGGACCCTACGAGCAGTACTTC.

The chain has TRBV19 and TRBJ1-2, with 9 bases fitting TRBD1. Germline V gene data show CDR1 as LNHDA and CDR2 as SQIVND (reference sequence). V lost 6 bases, J lost 2 bases, and 7 bases stayed unmatched. CDR3 length equals 15 residues. CDR3 in DNA: TGTGCCAGTAGAACCGGACAGGGGTGGAACTATGGCTACACCTTC. Amino acids: CASRTGQGWNYGYTF.

The V call is TRBV4-1, the J call TRBJ1-2; D gene ambiguous. The V gene's germline CDR1 is MGHRA and CDR2 YSYEKL. The length of the CDR3 is 12 residues. V lost 1 base and J 9 bases, leaving 9 bases between the germline ends. The CDR3 protein is CASSQVGGSYTF. The CDR3 nucleotides are TGCGCCAGCAGCCAAGTTGGAGGGAGCTACACCTTC.

The V and J genes are TRBV29-1 and TRBJ2-5; 8 bases agree with TRBD2. The CDR3 spans 14 residues. V lost 6 bases, J lost 7 bases, and 13 bases stayed unmatched. Per the germline V gene, CDR1 is SQVTM and CDR2 is ANQGSEA. CDR3 loop: CSVPLAGALGTQYF. The CDR3 DNA follows: TGCAGCGTCCCCCTAGCGGGCGCGTTGGGGACCCAGTACTTC.

V and J are TRBV5-4 and TRBJ2-5, with TRBD1 identical over 7 bases. Germline loops: CDR1 SGHNT, CDR2 YYREEE (reference sequence). This CDR3 is built from 14 residues. Trimming at V came to 5 bases and at J to 2 bases, leaving 6 bases not matched to a gene. CDR3 nucleotides: TGTGCCAGCAGTTACCGGGACAGACAAGAGACCCAGTACTTC. Amino acids: CASSYRDRQETQYF.

The V and J genes are TRBV4-1 and TRBJ2-1; D gene unclear. Trimming shortened V by 1 base and J by 5 bases, and 3 bases separated the two germline ends. The CDR3 sequence is 12 residues long. Germline assignment: CDR1 MGHRA and CDR2 YSYEKL. The DNA of the CDR3 is TGCGCCAGCAGCCAAGCTCACAATGAGCAGTTCTTC. This codes for CASSQAHNEQFF.